The clone carrying this T cell receptor (beta chain) was counted between two and nine times. What it recognizes is unknown. The data originate from a study of T cells in Graves' hyperthyroidism and ophthalmopathy. Study-wide points: Blood also carried most thyroid clonotypes expanded above 0.001.

The TCR beta CDR3 regions underwent amplification using RNA transcripts as the source. HTBI primers were the set used in a first-round RT-PCR of the TCR CDR3. TCRdb ran MiXCR on the multiplex PCR reads and lists one entry per CDR3 protein. The top ten hold 10% of the sample, which has some 760,000 distinct CDR3 sequences, 11% to 15% seen once. Germline V gene sequence: CDR1 LNHDA, CDR2 SQIVND (reference sequence). The CDR3 loop spans 17 amino acids. Trimming stripped 3 bases from V and 1 base from J, with 16 bases between. The V and J genes are TRBV19 and TRBJ2-1; D might be TRBD2 (6 bases). The sample was blood. The origin of this receptor is a young woman with Graves' hyperthyroidism. CDR3 region: CASSIRGSGASYNEQFF. The CDR3 DNA is TGTGCCAGTAGTATTCGGGGGAGCGGTGCGTCCTACAATGAGCAGTTCTTC.